This T cell receptor (beta chain) emerged from a study of blood T cells in healthy people across ages. Study conclusions and caveats: Measured against age, TCR beta diversity per million T cells decreased in a roughly linear manner. Investigators viewed diversity estimates from one million T cells as underestimates, the study reported.

This CDR3 spans 15 amino acids. Looked up from germline, CDR1 is LGHNA and CDR2 is YSLEER. V was pared by 3 bases and J by 6 bases, with 8 bases of the junction left unmatched. This clonotype was counted a few times. What it binds is unknown. The donors, healthy Caucasians from Russia, were aged about 6 to 95. With a J-beta primer mix and a sample-barcoded 5' primer, a second PCR ran about 6 to 11 cycles. No fewer than 2.5 million CDR3-containing paired-end reads came from each sample. Each CDR3 protein gets one entry after TCRdb re-called the 5' RACE reads with MiXCR. The sample includes about 730,000 distinct CDR3 sequences, roughly two fifths of them seen just once.

The V gene is TRBV4-3, the J gene TRBJ2-1; 7 bases agree with TRBD1. The clonotype originates from a woman aged 55-75 years in good health. The sequenced sample consisted of blood. Written as DNA, the CDR3 is TGCGCCAGCAGCCAGCCGTCAGGGGGTCGCAATGAGCAGTTCTTC. This encodes CASSQPSGGRNEQFF.